The T cell receptor beta chain under discussion was sequenced for a study of blood T cell repertoires in COVID-19. Study as a whole: T cells, B-cell-depleted T cells, or PBMCs supplied cDNA or gDNA.

Sequenced by immunoSEQ multiplex PCR; TCRdb stores in-frame clones only, minus some. The sample consists of some 460,000 clones, about 90% of them appearing once. V lost 5 bases, J lost 0 bases, and 8 bases lay in between. The CDR3 runs 13 residues. CDR1 is SEHNR, CDR2 FQNEAQ, per germline (reference sequence). This study enrolled people aged about 18 to 90 from about two dozen US geographic areas. Participants' own reports of clinical history determined their cohort assignment. This rearrangement joins TRBV7-9 to TRBJ2-7, with D possibly TRBD1 on 5 matching bases. The clonotype originates from a woman under 30 with acute COVID-19. Input material: PBMCs or T cells enriched from blood (not recorded which). Here the CDR3 reads CASSPGHSYEQYF. The CDR3 DNA sequence: TGTGCCAGCAGCCCAGGACACTCCTACGAGCAGTACTTC.